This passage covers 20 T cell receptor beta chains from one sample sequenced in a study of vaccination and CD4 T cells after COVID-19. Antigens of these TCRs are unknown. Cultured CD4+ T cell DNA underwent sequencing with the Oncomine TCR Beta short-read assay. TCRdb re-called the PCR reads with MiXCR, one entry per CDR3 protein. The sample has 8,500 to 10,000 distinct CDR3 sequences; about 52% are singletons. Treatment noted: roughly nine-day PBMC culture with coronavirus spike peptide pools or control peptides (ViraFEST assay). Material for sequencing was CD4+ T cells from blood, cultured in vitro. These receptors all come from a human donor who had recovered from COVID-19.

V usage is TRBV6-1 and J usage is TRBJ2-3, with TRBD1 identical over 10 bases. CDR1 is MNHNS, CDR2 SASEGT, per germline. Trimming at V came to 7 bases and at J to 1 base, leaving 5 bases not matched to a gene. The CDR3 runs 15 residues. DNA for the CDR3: TGTGCCAGCATTCGACAGGGGGCGCGCACAGATACGCAGTATTTT. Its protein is CASIRQGARTDTQYF.

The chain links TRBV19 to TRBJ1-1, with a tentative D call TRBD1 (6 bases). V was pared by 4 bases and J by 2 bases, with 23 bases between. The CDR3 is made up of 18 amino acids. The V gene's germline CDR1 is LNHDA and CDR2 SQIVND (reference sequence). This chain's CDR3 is CASSTDPGGVGGNTEAFF. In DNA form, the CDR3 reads TGTGCCAGTAGTACCGACCCCGGGGGCGTTGGGGGTAACACTGAAGCTTTCTTT.

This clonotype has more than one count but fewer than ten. In DNA form, the CDR3 reads TGCAGTGCCGCACCCCTTACCTACGAGCAGTACTTC. It yields the protein CSAAPLTYEQYF. The chain uses TRBV20-1 and TRBJ2-7, with unresolved D. The CDR3 has 12 residues. V lost 6 bases to trimming and J lost 2 bases, with 11 bases between them. Germline CDR1 reads DFQATT; CDR2 reads SNEGSKA (reference sequence).

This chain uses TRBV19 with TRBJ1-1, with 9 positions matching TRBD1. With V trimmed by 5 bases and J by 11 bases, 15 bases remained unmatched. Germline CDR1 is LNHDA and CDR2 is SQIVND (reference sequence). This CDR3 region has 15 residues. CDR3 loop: CASSARDRVIESAFF. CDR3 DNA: TGTGCCAGTAGTGCCAGGGACAGGGTTATTGAATCTGCTTTCTTT.

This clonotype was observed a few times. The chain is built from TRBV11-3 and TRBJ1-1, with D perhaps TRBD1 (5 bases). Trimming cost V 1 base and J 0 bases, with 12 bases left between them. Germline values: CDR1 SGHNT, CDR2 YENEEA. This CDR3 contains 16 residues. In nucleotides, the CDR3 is TGTGCCAGCAGCTTAGGGGAGGGGTCCATGAACACTGAAGCTTTCTTT. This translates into CASSLGEGSMNTEAFF.

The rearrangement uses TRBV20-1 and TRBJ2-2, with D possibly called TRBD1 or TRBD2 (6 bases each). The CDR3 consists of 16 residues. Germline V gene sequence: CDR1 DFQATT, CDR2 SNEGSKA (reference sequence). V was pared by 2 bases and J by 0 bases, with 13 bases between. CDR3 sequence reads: CSARRRGRTNTGELFF. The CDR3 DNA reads TGCAGTGCTAGAAGGAGGGGGAGGACGAACACCGGGGAGCTGTTTTTT.

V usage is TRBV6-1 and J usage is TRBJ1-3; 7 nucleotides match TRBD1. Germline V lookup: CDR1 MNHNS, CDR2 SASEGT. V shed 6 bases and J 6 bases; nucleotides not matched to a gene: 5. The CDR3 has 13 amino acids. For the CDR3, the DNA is TGTGCCAGCAGCGGGACAGCGAAAAACACCATATATTTT. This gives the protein CASSGTAKNTIYF.

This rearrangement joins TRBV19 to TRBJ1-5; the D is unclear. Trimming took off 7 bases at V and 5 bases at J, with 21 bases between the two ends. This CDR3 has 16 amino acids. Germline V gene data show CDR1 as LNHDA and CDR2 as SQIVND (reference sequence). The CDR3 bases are TGTGCCAGTACTAATCACATCCAAGGCGGGCATCAGCCCCAGCATTTT. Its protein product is CASTNHIQGGHQPQHF.

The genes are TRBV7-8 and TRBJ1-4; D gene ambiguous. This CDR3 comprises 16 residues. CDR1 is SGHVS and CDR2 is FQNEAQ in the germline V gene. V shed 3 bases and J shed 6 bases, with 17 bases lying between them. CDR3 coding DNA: TGTGCCAGCAGCTTCGGTTTAGCAGCCAGGCATGAAAAACTGTTTTTT. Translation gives CASSFGLAARHEKLFF.

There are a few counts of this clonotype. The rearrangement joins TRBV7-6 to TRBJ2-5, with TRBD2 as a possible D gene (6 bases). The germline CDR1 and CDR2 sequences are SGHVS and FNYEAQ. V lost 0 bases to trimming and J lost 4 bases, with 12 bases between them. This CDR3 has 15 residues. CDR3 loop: CASSLAWTTSETQYF. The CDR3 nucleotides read TGTGCCAGCAGCTTAGCTTGGACTACGTCAGAGACCCAGTACTTC.

The CDR3 DNA sequence: TGTGCCAGCAGCACAGATAGTGGTACAGGGCGGGAAGCTTTCTTT. Translated: CASSTDSGTGREAFF. V is TRBV7-2 and J is TRBJ1-1; TRBD1 is a possible D gene (6 bases). The V end was cut by 5 bases, the J end by 8 bases, with 21 bases between. Germline values: CDR1 SGHTA, CDR2 FQGNSA. This CDR3 is built from 15 residues.

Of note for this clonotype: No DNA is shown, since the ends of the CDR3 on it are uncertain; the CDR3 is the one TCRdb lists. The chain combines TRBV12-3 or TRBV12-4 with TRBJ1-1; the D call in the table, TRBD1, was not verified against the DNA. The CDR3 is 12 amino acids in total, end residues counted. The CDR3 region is CASSFGTGTTFF.

CDR3 amino acids: CASRTVVYEQYF. In DNA, the CDR3 is TGTGCCAGCAGGACGGTTGTCTACGAGCAGTACTTC. The chain uses TRBV6-1 and TRBJ2-7, with unresolved D. Germline CDR1 is MNHNS and CDR2 is SASEGT. This CDR3 comprises 12 residues. The V gene lost 6 bases and the J gene lost 3 bases, with 9 bases spanning the gap.

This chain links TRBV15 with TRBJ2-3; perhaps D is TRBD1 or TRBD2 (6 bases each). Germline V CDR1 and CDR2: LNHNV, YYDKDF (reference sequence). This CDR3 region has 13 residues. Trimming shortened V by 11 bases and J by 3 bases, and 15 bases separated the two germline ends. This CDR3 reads CAAKGGTTDTQYF. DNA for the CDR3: TGTGCCGCTAAGGGGGGCACGACAGATACGCAGTATTTT.

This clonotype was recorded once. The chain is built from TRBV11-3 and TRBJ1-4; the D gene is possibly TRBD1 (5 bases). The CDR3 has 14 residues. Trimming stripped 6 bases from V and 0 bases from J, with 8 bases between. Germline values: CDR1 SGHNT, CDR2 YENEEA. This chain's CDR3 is CASRGPATNEKLFF. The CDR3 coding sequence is TGTGCCAGCAGGGGGCCTGCAACTAATGAAAAACTGTTTTTT.

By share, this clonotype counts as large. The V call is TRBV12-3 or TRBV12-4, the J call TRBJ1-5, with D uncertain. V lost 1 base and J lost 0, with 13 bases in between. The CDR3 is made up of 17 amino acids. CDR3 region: CASSLVSTQNSNQPQHF. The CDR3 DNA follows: TGTGCCAGCAGTTTAGTCTCGACACAAAATAGCAATCAGCCCCAGCATTTT.

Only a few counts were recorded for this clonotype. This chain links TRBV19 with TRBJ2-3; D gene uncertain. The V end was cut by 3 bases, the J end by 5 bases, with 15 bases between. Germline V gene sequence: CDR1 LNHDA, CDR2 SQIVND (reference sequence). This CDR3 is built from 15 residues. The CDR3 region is CASSIGPVIGDTQYF. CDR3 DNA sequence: TGTGCCAGTAGTATCGGGCCCGTCATTGGAGATACGCAGTATTTT.

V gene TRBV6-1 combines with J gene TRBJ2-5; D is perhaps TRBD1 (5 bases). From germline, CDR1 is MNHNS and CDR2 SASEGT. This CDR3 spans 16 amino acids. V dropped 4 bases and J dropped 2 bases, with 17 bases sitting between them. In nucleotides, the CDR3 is TGTGCCAGCAGTGTAAACATAGGGGTACAACAAGAGACCCAGTACTTC. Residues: CASSVNIGVQQETQYF.

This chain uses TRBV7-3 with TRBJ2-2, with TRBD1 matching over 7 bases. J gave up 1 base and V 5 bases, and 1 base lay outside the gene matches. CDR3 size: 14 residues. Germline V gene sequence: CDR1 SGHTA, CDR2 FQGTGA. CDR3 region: CASSRDRNTGELFF. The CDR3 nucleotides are TGTGCCAGCAGCCGGGACAGGAACACCGGGGAGCTGTTTTTT.

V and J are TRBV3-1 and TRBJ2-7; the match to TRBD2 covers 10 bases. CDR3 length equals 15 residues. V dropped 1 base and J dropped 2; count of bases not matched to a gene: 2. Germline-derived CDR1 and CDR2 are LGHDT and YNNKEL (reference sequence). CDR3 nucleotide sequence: TGTGCCAGCAGCCAAGGGACTAGCGGCCCCTACGAGCAGTACTTC. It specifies CASSQGTSGPYEQYF.